These T cell receptor beta chains were read from a single sample in a study of blood T cell repertoires in COVID-19. Only in-frame clones appear in the TCRdb table, and some are missing; sequencing was by immunoSEQ multiplex PCR. This repertoire shows approximately 230,000 clones, roughly 87% found once; its top ten account for nearly 6.5%. The sequenced sample consisted of PBMCs or T cells enriched from blood (not recorded which). The receptors were sampled from a woman younger than 45 with acute COVID-19. CDR3s include the opening cysteine and the closing phenylalanine or tryptophan. A D gene is named only where the DNA matches it firmly. Clone size is shown for a subset of rows, as once, few, many or a class of expanded clone.

j_gene	abundance	v_gene	d_gene	CDR3aa	CDR3nt
TRBJ2-1	.	TRBV9	TRBD2	CASSIGLAGGNYNEQFF	TGTGCCAGCAGCATAGGACTAGCGGGAGGGAACTACAATGAGCAGTTCTTC
TRBJ2-1	.	TRBV4-2	.	CASSQVIGAQVEQFF	TGTGCCAGCAGCCAAGTTATTGGGGCGCAGGTTGAGCAGTTCTTC
TRBJ2-3	.	TRBV25-1	TRBD1	CASSAQGFTQYF	TGTGCCAGCAGTGCACAGGGGTTTACGCAGTATTTT
TRBJ1-1	.	TRBV4-1	TRBD1	CASSQPQGVVTEAFF	TGCGCCAGCAGCCAACCCCAGGGGGTAGTTACTGAAGCTTTCTTT
TRBJ2-7	few	TRBV5-1	.	CASSLIPGLNEQYF	TGCGCCAGCAGCTTGATCCCGGGTTTGAACGAGCAGTACTTC
TRBJ2-1	.	TRBV6-1	.	CASSERGNEQFF	TGTGCCAGCAGTGAACGGGGAAATGAGCAGTTCTTC
TRBJ2-2	.	TRBV3-1/TRBV3-2	.	CASSQNLMSGELFF	TGTGCCAGCAGCCAAAATCTTATGTCCGGGGAGCTGTTTTTT
TRBJ2-5	.	TRBV28	.	CASSLLVDRNQETQYF	TGTGCCAGCAGTTTATTGGTAGACAGAAATCAAGAGACCCAGTACTTC
TRBJ1-6	.	TRBV7-8	.	CASSLNLSLGGGSPLHF	TGTGCCAGCAGCCTTAACCTCTCTTTGGGGGGGGGTTCACCCCTCCACTTT
TRBJ1-5	many	TRBV7-9	.	CASSLGSQPQHF	TGTGCCAGCAGCTTGGGGAGTCAGCCCCAGCATTTT
TRBJ2-1	few	TRBV30	TRBD2	CAWVENAGDEQFF	TGTGCCTGGGTAGAAAATGCGGGGGATGAGCAGTTCTTC
TRBJ1-4	.	TRBV15	.	CATSRDRATGSEKLFF	TGTGCCACCAGCAGAGATCGCGCCACCGGGAGTGAAAAACTGTTTTTT
TRBJ1-3	.	TRBV5-1	.	CASSLEFRGTTGNTIYF	TGCGCCAGCAGCTTGGAGTTTCGGGGGACGACTGGAAACACCATATATTTT
TRBJ1-1	.	TRBV12-3/TRBV12-4	.	CASSYGPEAFF	TGTGCCAGCAGTTACGGTCCCGAAGCTTTCTTT